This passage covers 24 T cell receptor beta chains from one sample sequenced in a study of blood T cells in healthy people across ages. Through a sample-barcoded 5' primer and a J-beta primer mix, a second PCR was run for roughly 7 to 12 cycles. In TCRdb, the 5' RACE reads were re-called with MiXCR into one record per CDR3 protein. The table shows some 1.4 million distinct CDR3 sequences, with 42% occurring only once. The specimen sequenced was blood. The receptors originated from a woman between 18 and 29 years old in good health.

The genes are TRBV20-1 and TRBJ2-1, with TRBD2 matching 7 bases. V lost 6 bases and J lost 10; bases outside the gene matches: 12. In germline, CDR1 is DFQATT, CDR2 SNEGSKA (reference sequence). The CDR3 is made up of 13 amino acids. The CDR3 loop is CSAPGRWSYEQFF. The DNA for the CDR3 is TGCAGTGCCCCCGGGAGGTGGTCCTACGAGCAGTTCTTC.

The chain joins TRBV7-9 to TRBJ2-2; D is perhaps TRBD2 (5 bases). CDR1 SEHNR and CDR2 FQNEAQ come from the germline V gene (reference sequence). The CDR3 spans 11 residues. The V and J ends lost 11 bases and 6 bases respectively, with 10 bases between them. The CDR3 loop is CAPEGAGELFF. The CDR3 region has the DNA TGTGCCCCTGAGGGAGCCGGGGAGCTGTTTTTT.

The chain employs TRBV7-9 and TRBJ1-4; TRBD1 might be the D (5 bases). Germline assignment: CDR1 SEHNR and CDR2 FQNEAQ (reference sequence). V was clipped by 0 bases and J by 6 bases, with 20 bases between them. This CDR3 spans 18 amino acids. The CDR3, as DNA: TGTGCCAGCAGCTTAGCCGTCGGGGGACGGGACGGTGATGAAAAACTGTTTTTT. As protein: CASSLAVGGRDGDEKLFF.

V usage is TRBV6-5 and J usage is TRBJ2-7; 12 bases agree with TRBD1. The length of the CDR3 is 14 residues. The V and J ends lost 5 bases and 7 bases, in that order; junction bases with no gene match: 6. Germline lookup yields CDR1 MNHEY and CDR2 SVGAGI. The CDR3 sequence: CASSRDRGREEQYF. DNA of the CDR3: TGTGCCAGCAGTCGGGACAGGGGGCGCGAAGAGCAGTACTTC.

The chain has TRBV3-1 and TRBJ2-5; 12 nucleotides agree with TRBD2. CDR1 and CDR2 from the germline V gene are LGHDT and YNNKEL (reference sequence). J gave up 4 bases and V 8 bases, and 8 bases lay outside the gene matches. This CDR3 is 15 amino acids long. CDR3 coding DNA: TGTGCCAGCTCAGCTAGCGGGGGGGCGTCAGAGACCCAGTACTTC. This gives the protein CASSASGGASETQYF.

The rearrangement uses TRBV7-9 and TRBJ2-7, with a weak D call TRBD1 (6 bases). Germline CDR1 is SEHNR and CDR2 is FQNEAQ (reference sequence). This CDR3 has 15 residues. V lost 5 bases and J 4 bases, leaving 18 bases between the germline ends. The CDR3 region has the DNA TGTGCCAGCAGCCTACAGGGCTTTGGAGATTACGAGCAGTACTTC. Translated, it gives CASSLQGFGDYEQYF.

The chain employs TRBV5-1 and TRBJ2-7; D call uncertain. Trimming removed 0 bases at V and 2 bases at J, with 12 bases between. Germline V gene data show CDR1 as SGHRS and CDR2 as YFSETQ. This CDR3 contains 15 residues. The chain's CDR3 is CASSLGVGKTYEQYF. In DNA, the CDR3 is TGCGCCAGCAGCTTGGGGGTGGGGAAAACCTACGAGCAGTACTTC.

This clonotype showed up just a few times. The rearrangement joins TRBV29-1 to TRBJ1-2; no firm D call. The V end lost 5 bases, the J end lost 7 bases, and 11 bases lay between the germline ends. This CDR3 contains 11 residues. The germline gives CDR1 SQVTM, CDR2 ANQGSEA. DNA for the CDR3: TGCAGCGTTTTGGCGGCGGCTGGCTACACCTTC. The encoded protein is CSVLAAAGYTF.

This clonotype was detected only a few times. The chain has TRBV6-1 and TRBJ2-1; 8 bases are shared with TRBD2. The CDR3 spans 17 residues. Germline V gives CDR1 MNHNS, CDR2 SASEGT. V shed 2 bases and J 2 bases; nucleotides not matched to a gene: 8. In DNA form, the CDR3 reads TGTGCCAGCAGTGAACCTCGGCGGACTAGCACCTACAATGAGCAGTTCTTC. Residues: CASSEPRRTSTYNEQFF.

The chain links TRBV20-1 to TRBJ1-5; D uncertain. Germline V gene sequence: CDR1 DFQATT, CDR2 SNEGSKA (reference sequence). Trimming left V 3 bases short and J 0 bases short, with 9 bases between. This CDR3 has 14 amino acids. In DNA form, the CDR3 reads TGCAGTGCTAGCCCAGTTAATAGCAATCAGCCCCAGCATTTT. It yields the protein CSASPVNSNQPQHF.

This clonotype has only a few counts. The CDR3 nucleotides are TGTGCCAGCAGTTTAGAAGGCACGTCGTCCCCTTTCTTT. It encodes CASSLEGTSSPFF. The genes are TRBV12-3 or TRBV12-4 and TRBJ1-1, with unresolved D. The V end was cut by 1 base, the J end by 12 bases, with 15 bases between. This CDR3 region has 13 residues.

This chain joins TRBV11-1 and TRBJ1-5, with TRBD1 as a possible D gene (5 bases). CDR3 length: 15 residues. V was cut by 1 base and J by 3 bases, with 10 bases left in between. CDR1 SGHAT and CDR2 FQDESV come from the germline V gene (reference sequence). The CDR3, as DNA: TGTGCCAGCAGCTTAGATGGGGGTCCCAATCAGCCCCAGCATTTT. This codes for CASSLDGGPNQPQHF.

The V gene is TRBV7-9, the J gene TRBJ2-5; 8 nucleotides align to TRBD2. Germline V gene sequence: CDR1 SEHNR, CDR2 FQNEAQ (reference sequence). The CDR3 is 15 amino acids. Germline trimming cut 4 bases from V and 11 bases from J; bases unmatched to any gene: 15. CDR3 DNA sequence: TGTGCCAGCAGCTCCCACCAGCGGGAGTTGGATGAGCAGTACTTC. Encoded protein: CASSSHQRELDEQYF.

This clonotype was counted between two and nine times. CDR3 residues: CASSMGATYGYTF. The CDR3 DNA is TGTGCCAGCAGTATGGGGGCCACCTATGGCTACACCTTC. The rearrangement joins TRBV12-3 or TRBV12-4 to TRBJ1-2, with D possibly TRBD1 on 6 matching bases. V dropped 5 bases and J dropped 4 bases, with 11 bases sitting between them. This CDR3 region has 13 residues.

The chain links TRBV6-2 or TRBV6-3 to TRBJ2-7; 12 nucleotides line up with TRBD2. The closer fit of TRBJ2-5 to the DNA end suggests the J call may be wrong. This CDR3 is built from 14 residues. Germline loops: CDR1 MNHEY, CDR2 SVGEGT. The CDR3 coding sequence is TGTGCCACCTCTCCTAGCGGGGGGGGAGAGACCCAGTACTTC. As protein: CATSPSGGGETQYF.

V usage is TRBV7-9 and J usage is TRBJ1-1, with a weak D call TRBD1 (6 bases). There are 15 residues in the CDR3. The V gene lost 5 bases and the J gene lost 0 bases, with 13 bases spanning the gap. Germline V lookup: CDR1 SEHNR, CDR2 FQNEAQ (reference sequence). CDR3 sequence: CASSNGGRLNTEAFF. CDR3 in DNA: TGTGCCAGCAGCAACGGGGGCAGACTGAACACTGAAGCTTTCTTT.

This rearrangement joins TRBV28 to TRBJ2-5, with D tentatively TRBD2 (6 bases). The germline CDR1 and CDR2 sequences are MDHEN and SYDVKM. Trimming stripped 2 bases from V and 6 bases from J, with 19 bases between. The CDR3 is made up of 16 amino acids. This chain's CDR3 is CASSLQGVAVQKTQYF. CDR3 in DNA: TGTGCCAGCAGTTTACAAGGTGTAGCGGTACAGAAGACCCAGTACTTC.

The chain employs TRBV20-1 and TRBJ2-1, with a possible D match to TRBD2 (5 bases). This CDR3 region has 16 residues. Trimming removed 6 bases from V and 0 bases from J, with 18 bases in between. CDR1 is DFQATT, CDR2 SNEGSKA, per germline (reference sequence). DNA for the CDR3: TGCAGTGCCCCGACTCTAAGCGGTAGCTCCTACAATGAGCAGTTCTTC. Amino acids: CSAPTLSGSSYNEQFF.

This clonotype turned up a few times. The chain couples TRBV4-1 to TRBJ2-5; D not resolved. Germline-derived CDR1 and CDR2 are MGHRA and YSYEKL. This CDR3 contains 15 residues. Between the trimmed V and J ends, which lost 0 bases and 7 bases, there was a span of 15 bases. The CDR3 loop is CASSQDLHLVRTQYF. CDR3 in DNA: TGCGCCAGCAGCCAAGACCTCCACTTAGTTAGGACCCAGTACTTC.

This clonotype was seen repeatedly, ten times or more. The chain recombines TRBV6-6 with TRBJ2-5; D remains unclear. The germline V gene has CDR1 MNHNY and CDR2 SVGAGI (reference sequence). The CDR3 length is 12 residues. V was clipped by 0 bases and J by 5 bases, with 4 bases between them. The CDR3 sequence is CASSYSSETQYF. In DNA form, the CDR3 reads TGTGCCAGCAGTTACTCGAGTGAGACCCAGTACTTC.

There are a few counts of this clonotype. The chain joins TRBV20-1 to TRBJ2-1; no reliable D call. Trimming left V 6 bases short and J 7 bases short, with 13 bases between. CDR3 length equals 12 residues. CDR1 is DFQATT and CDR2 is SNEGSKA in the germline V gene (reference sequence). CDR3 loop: CSAPLEQNEQFF. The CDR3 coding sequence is TGCAGTGCCCCTCTCGAGCAGAATGAGCAGTTCTTC.

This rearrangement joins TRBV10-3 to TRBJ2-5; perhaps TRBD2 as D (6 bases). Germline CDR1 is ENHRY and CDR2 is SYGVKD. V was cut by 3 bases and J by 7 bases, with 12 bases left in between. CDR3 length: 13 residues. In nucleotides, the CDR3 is TGTGCCATCAGTGACGGAGGGGAAGGGACCCAGTACTTC. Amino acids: CAISDGGEGTQYF.

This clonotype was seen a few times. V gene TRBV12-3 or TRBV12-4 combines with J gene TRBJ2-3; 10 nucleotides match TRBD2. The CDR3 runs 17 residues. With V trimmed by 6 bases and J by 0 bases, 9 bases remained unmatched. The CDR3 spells CASSPRAGGISTDTQYF. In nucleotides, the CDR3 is TGTGCCAGCAGCCCAAGAGCGGGGGGGATAAGCACAGATACGCAGTATTTT.

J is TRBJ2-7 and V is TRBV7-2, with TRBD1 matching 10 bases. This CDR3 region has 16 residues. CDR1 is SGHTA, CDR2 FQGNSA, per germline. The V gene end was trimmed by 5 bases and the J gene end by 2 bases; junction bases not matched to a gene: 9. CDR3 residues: CASSAPGTGVTYEQYF. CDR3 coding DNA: TGTGCCAGCAGCGCCCCCGGGACAGGGGTAACCTACGAGCAGTACTTC.